This TCR beta chain was obtained from a study of T cell changes during pregnancy in multiple sclerosis. Sequenced by immunoSEQ multiplex PCR; TCRdb stores in-frame clones only, minus some. This sample has about 48,000 clones, with approximately 85% found just once. CDR3 length: 15 amino acids. Unmatched junction bases numbered 11, after V lost 5 bases and J lost 4 bases. The germline gives CDR1 MNHEY, CDR2 SMNVEV (reference sequence). The rearrangement uses TRBV27 and TRBJ2-7; 7 bases agree with TRBD2. Material: CD4+ T cells from peripheral blood mononuclear cells, obtained in the second trimester of pregnancy. The TCR comes from a female donor with multiple sclerosis, enrolled in a pregnancy study. The CDR3 loop is CASSAPGLLGYEQYF. DNA for the CDR3: TGTGCCAGCAGTGCTCCGGGACTATTAGGATACGAGCAGTACTTC.